Listed below are T cell receptor beta chains from one sample, sequenced in a study of blood T cell repertoires in COVID-19. TCRdb keeps only in-frame clones here, not all; method: immunoSEQ multiplex PCR. The data contain about 150,000 clones, approximately 87% of them singletons. What was sequenced was peripheral blood. These receptors came from an elderly man with acute or convalescent COVID-19. Both conserved end residues are part of each CDR3. The D gene is left open where the match is weak. Part of the rows lack a size; the others show once, few, many or a class for expanded clones.

TGTGCCAGCTCCCCATTCGAGAGCTACAATGAGCAGTTCTTC	CASSPFESYNEQFF	-	-	TRBV18	TRBJ2-1
TGTGCCAGCAGCCAAGTAGCTGGAAACACCATATATTTT	CASSQVAGNTIYF	-	-	TRBV3-1/TRBV3-2	TRBJ1-3
TGCAGTGCTAGTAAAGCCGGGACAGCCCAGGGGAGATCTAACTATGGCTACACCTTC	CSASKAGTAQGRSNYGYTF	TRBD1	-	TRBV20-1	TRBJ1-2
TGTGCCACCAGTGCCCCGGACAGCGGGATCCGGAGGACCGGGGAGCTGTTTTTT	CATSAPDSGIRRTGELFF	-	once	TRBV24-1	TRBJ2-2
TGTGCCAGCAGCCAAGGTACAGGGTTGATCGGAAACACCATATATTTT	CASSQGTGLIGNTIYF	-	-	TRBV3-1/TRBV3-2	TRBJ1-3
TGTGCCAGCAGCTTTGGCGGGGGGCCCGGGGAGCTGTTTTTT	CASSFGGGPGELFF	TRBD2	-	TRBV7-2	TRBJ2-2
TGTGCCAGCAGCCCTAGCAGACTAGGTGAAGAGCAGTACTTC	CASSPSRLGEEQYF	-	-	TRBV16	TRBJ2-7
TGTGCCAGCAGTCCCGGACTAGCGGGCCGTGGGTACACCGGGGAGCTGTTTTTT	CASSPGLAGRGYTGELFF	TRBD2	once	TRBV28	TRBJ2-2
TGTGCCAGTAGTATGTTCGACACTCAGCCCCAGCATTTT	CASSMFDTQPQHF	-	few	TRBV19	TRBJ1-5
TGTGCCAGCAGCTTAGTGGTAGCGGGACGGGTCGAGCAGTACTTC	CASSLVVAGRVEQYF	TRBD2	-	TRBV7-9	TRBJ2-7
TGCGCCAGCCACGGACAGGGGGGGATGAACACTGAAGCTTTCTTT	CASHGQGGMNTEAFF	TRBD1	-	TRBV5-1	TRBJ1-1
TGCGCCAGCAAAGTAGGCCCGGGGGGCACTGAAGCTTTCTTT	CASKVGPGGTEAFF	-	-	TRBV5-1	TRBJ1-1
TGTGCCAGCTCACCATTGGGCCCCCCGACAGGTACCTACGAGCAGTACTTC	CASSPLGPPTGTYEQYF	-	-	TRBV18	TRBJ2-7
TGTGCCAGCAGTGATGTACTAGCGGGACACTCCCACGAGCAGTACTTC	CASSDVLAGHSHEQYF	TRBD2	few	TRBV6-1	TRBJ2-7
TGTGCCAGCAGTTACGGGGAAGGGGCCTACGAGCAGTACTTC	CASSYGEGAYEQYF	-	few	TRBV6-5	TRBJ2-7
TGTGCCACCGCCACAGGGGATCAGCCCCAGCATTTT	CATATGDQPQHF	TRBD1	once	TRBV24-1	TRBJ1-5
TGTGCCAGCTCACCACCTTCTAGCGGGAGGTCCCTGGAGCAGTACTTC	CASSPPSSGRSLEQYF	TRBD2	-	TRBV18	TRBJ2-7
TGTGCCAGCTTTCTGCTTGGGACAGGGGAACCCCTCGTGGAAGCTTTCTTT	CASFLLGTGEPLVEAFF	TRBD1	once	TRBV2	TRBJ1-1
TGTGCCAGCAGTTACAGGTTAGGAGTGGGAGGCTATGGCTACACCTTC	CASSYRLGVGGYGYTF	-	-	TRBV6-2/TRBV6-3	TRBJ1-2
TGCGCCAGCAGCCCCGCCGAACAGGTAACTGGAAACACCATATATTTT	CASSPAEQVTGNTIYF	-	-	TRBV4-1	TRBJ1-3
TGCAGTGCTAAAGGGAGCGGCGAGCAGTACTTC	CSAKGSGEQYF	-	-	TRBV20-1	TRBJ2-7
TGTGCCAGCAGTTACGGACCGGGACAAGCCTCACCCCTCCACTTT	CASSYGPGQASPLHF	-	-	TRBV6-5	TRBJ1-6
TGTGCTAGTGGTTTGGGACTAGCGGGAGGGCGAGAGACCCAGTACTTC	CASGLGLAGGRETQYF	TRBD2	-	TRBV12-5	TRBJ2-5
TGTGCCAGTAGGGCGGGAAGGTGGGGCACAGATACGCAGTATTTT	CASRAGRWGTDTQYF	-	-	TRBV19	TRBJ2-3
TGTGCCAGCAGTGAAAACCGCGGTAGACATCAGCCCCAGCATTTT	CASSENRGRHQPQHF	-	-	TRBV6-1	TRBJ1-5
TGCGCCAGCAGCATGGCAGGAACTGAAGCTTTCTTT	CASSMAGTEAFF	-	-	TRBV4-1	TRBJ1-1
TGTGCCAGCAGTCGGGACAGCCGCACCGGGGAGCTGTTTTTT	CASSRDSRTGELFF	TRBD1	-	TRBV6-5	TRBJ2-2
TGTGCCAGTCTGAGACAGGGGCACACCGGGGAGCTGTTTTTT	CASLRQGHTGELFF	TRBD1	-	TRBV19	TRBJ2-2
TGTGCCAGCACGGAACTAGGGAGGGGGGAGACCCAGTACTTC	CASTELGRGETQYF	-	-	TRBV28	TRBJ2-5
TGCGCCAGCAGCCTTGGGACTAGCGCCTACAATGAGCAGTTCTTC	CASSLGTSAYNEQFF	TRBD2	-	TRBV5-1	TRBJ2-1
TGTGCCAACCGTCCTGGGCAAAACGCAGATACGCAGTATTTT	CANRPGQNADTQYF	-	-	TRBV6-5	TRBJ2-3
TGCAGTGCTAGAGGCGACACTGAAGCTTTCTTT	CSARGDTEAFF	-	once	TRBV20-1	TRBJ1-1
TGTGCCACCAGTGATGTCGGCGGGGGGAAGTATCCGGATACGCAGTATTTT	CATSDVGGGKYPDTQYF	TRBD2	-	TRBV24-1	TRBJ2-3
TGCAGCGTTGAAGCAAGGGGGCTGCCATATGGCTACACCTTC	CSVEARGLPYGYTF	TRBD1	-	TRBV29-1	TRBJ1-2
TGTGCCAGCAGCCAAGGACGGGCAGGGTCGGGCCTTGCAACTAATGAAAAACTGTTTTTT	CASSQGRAGSGLATNEKLFF	-	-	TRBV3-1/TRBV3-2	TRBJ1-4
TGTGCCAGTAGTATTCGAGGCGTAAATTCACCCCTCCACTTT	CASSIRGVNSPLHF	-	-	TRBV19	TRBJ1-6
TGTGCCTGGAGTTACGGGGGGCAACCCACTGAAGCTTTCTTT	CAWSYGGQPTEAFF	-	-	TRBV30	TRBJ1-1
TGTGCCAGCAGTTTCGACAGTTACACAGATACGCAGTATTTT	CASSFDSYTDTQYF	-	-	TRBV6-5	TRBJ2-3
TGTGCCAGCAGCCCAAGAACAGGGAGCGGTGAAAAACTGTTTTTT	CASSPRTGSGEKLFF	-	-	TRBV3-1/TRBV3-2	TRBJ1-4
TGTGCCAGCAACGGGAACACTGAAGCTTTCTTT	CASNGNTEAFF	-	few	TRBV7-9	TRBJ1-1
TGTGCCAGCAGTTACTTACGTGGCTACACCTTC	CASSYLRGYTF	-	-	TRBV28	TRBJ1-2
TGTGCCAGCAGCTTCGGCGGGACCCAAAAGCTGGATACGCAGTATTTT	CASSFGGTQKLDTQYF	-	once	TRBV11-1	TRBJ2-3
TGTGCCAGCAAGGAGGGGCACCAAGAGACCCAGTACTTC	CASKEGHQETQYF	-	-	TRBV6-5	TRBJ2-5
TGCGCCAGCAGCACACAGGGGACTGCAGATACGCAGTATTTT	CASSTQGTADTQYF	-	-	TRBV5-1	TRBJ2-3
TGTGCCAGTAGCACGGACAGGGTACTTGGCTACACCTTC	CASSTDRVLGYTF	TRBD1	-	TRBV19	TRBJ1-2
TGTGCCAGCAGGCAGGAGACAGCCTTACCCTACAATGAGCAGTTCTTC	CASRQETALPYNEQFF	-	-	TRBV27	TRBJ2-1
TGTGCCAGCAGGGCCGGGACAGGGGGTCGTCAGCCCCAGCATTTT	CASRAGTGGRQPQHF	TRBD1	-	TRBV2	TRBJ1-5
TGTGCCAGCAGCTTAGGTGGGTCAGGGGGAAACACTGAAGCTTTCTTT	CASSLGGSGGNTEAFF	TRBD1	-	TRBV7-2	TRBJ1-1
TGTGCCAGCTCTAACAGGGGGCTCAATCAGCCCCAGCATTTT	CASSNRGLNQPQHF	TRBD1	once	TRBV2	TRBJ1-5
TGTGCCAGCAGGGATAGCGGGAGTACGCAGTATTTT	CASRDSGSTQYF	TRBD2	-	TRBV5-4	TRBJ2-3
TGCGCCAGCAGCTCCGGGCAAGTCACAGGGGGCCAAGAGACCCAGTACTTC	CASSSGQVTGGQETQYF	TRBD1	-	TRBV5-1	TRBJ2-5
TGTGCCACCAGCAGCCAACCCCGCGGGAAATCCTACAATGAGCAGTTCTTC	CATSSQPRGKSYNEQFF	-	-	TRBV15	TRBJ2-1
TGTGCCAGCAGTGAAGGACAGGGATTTGAAAAACTGTTTTTT	CASSEGQGFEKLFF	TRBD1	-	TRBV28	TRBJ1-4
TGTGCCAGTAGTGTGGGGCCCTCTAACACCGGGGAGCTGTTTTTT	CASSVGPSNTGELFF	-	-	TRBV19	TRBJ2-2
TGTGCCAGCAGCTCCAGACAGGCGGATGAAAAACTGTTTTTT	CASSSRQADEKLFF	-	-	TRBV7-9	TRBJ1-4
TGTGCCAGCAGTCAACCCTACAATCAGCCCCAGCATTTT	CASSQPYNQPQHF	-	-	TRBV6-5	TRBJ1-5
TGTGCCAGCAGTCCGACACATAACACCTACAATGAGCAGTTCTTC	CASSPTHNTYNEQFF	-	-	TRBV6-5	TRBJ2-1
TGCGCCAGCAGCACGGGGGACAGGGGCTACGAGCAGTACTTC	CASSTGDRGYEQYF	TRBD1	-	TRBV5-1	TRBJ2-7
TGCGCCAGCAGGCCCAACCTTGGAGGGTCTGAAGCTTTCTTT	CASRPNLGGSEAFF	-	-	TRBV5-1	TRBJ1-1
TGTGCCAGCAGCTTGGAGGGGGGGCTTTCCGAGCAGTACTTC	CASSLEGGLSEQYF	-	many	TRBV5-4	TRBJ2-7